Detailed here is one TCR beta chain. The source of the sample is a study of T cell changes during pregnancy in multiple sclerosis. Clones were sequenced by immunoSEQ multiplex PCR, and TCRdb holds only the in-frame ones, with some missing. The sample lists roughly 40,000 clones; 88% were seen once. The TCR originated in a female donor with multiple sclerosis, enrolled in a pregnancy study. The sample in question was CD4+ T cells from peripheral blood mononuclear cells, obtained before pregnancy.

DNA of the CDR3: TGTGCCAGTAGTAATAGCGGGAGTAAAAATACGCAGTATTTT. Protein sequence: CASSNSGSKNTQYF. The rearrangement uses TRBV19 and TRBJ2-3; 9 bases are a match to TRBD2. Germline V gives CDR1 LNHDA, CDR2 SQIVND (reference sequence). The CDR3 has 14 residues. V dropped 4 bases and J dropped 7; count of bases not matched to a gene: 6.